This TCR beta chain was captured in a study of Tregs in tolerant kidney transplant recipients. Findings of the study overall: Changing PCR primers prevented nucleotide comparison between some patients' samples. Findings come from small patient numbers and require larger validation. Activated donor B cell expansion appeared to reveal the most relevant donor-specific TCRbeta repertoire.

Regarding this clone: Its antigen is as yet unknown.

V dropped 10 bases and J dropped 5; count of bases not matched to a gene: 4. The CDR3 has 12 amino acids. The V gene's germline CDR1 is LNHDA and CDR2 SQIVND (reference sequence). Repertoires were generated with immunoSEQ multiplex PCR, while TCRdb's copy carries only in-frame clones and drops some. The sample includes 50,000 or so clones, around 90% of them seen just once. Mixed chimerism was transient after nonmyeloablative marrow transplants from related graft donors. CD4+CD25+CD127- Tregs, CD4+CD25- non-Tregs, CD4 and CD8 cells were sorted. This TCR was sampled from a human patient who received a combined kidney and bone marrow transplant. Some T cells may have come from the graft donor. The sample consisted of CD8+ T cells from blood (PBMCs), taken 24 months after the transplant. V is TRBV19 and J is TRBJ2-2, with 7 bases aligning to TRBD1. The CDR3 coding sequence is TGTGCCACCCCGACAGGGACCGGGGAGCTGTTTTTT. Translation: CATPTGTGELFF.